Detailed here is one T cell receptor (beta chain). Its antigen is as yet unknown. As to time point: cycle 4 day 1 (C4D1), after less than 7 weeks of nivolumab. Every patient was affected by relapse after autologous stem cell transplantation, while exposure to brentuximab vedotin was not uniform. This record belongs to a study of PD-1 blockade in classical Hodgkin lymphoma. Study-wide results and caveats: By C4D1, CD4+ diversity increased significantly, especially in complete responders. Individuals who commenced nivolumab within less than 1 year of ASCT were excluded. Diversity similar to that of newly diagnosed patients was seen at baseline in complete responders.

CDR1 SGHAT and CDR2 FQNNGV come from the germline V gene. The CDR3 covers 17 residues. V was pared by 3 bases and J by 4 bases, with 7 bases of the junction left unmatched. Clones were read by immunoSEQ multiplex PCR, and TCRdb kept only the in-frame ones, dropping some. This table has roughly 100,000 clones, roughly 78% appearing once. This clonotype was obtained from a human donor with classical Hodgkin lymphoma. V and J are TRBV11-2 and TRBJ2-2; 11 bases line up with TRBD2. The sequencing used peripheral blood mononuclear cells (PBMCs), collected before the fourth cycle of nivolumab. DNA of the CDR3: TGTGCCAGCAGCTTTTTTAGCGGGGGGGCTGGCACCGGGGAGCTGTTTTTT. Its protein product is CASSFFSGGAGTGELFF. Variable domain in full (rest from reference TRBV11-2 and TRBJ2-2): EAGVAQSPRYKIIEKRQSVAFWCNPISGHATLYWYQQILGQGPKLLIQFQNNGVVDDSQLPKDRFSAERLKGVDSTLKIQPAKLEDSAVYLCASSFFSGGAGTGELFFGEGSRLTVL.